These T cell receptor beta chains were read from a single sample in a study of cytomegalovirus exposure and HLA in healthy donors. Assay: immunoSEQ multiplex PCR; the TCRdb copy retains only in-frame clones and omits some. The sample lists 100,000 or so clones; about 78% were seen once. The material sequenced was PBMCs. The receptors shown here come from a woman between 40 and 50 years old in good health and CMV-seropositive. Both conserved end residues are part of each CDR3. D genes are given only for firm matches. Clone size is not always given. Where it is, it says once, few, many or a class for expanded clones.

NA	TRBV5-1	TRBD2	TRBJ2-3	TGCGCCAGCAGCGGCGGGGGGGGGAGGACAGATACGCAGTATTTT	CASSGGGGRTDTQYF
once	TRBV2	NA	TRBJ1-1	TGTGCCAGCAGACAGGAGATGAACACTGAAGCTTTCTTT	CASRQEMNTEAFF
NA	TRBV19	NA	TRBJ1-1	TGTGCCAGTAGTATAGATCATACAGGGAACCCCACTGAAGCTTTCTTT	CASSIDHTGNPTEAFF
NA	TRBV12-5	TRBD1	TRBJ2-5	TGTGCTAGCCGACAGGGTTTTTCACAAGAGACCCAGTACTTC	CASRQGFSQETQYF
NA	TRBV27	TRBD1	TRBJ1-2	TGTGCCAGCAGTCAGACAGGGAAGCGTGGCTACACCTTC	CASSQTGKRGYTF
NA	TRBV7-8	NA	TRBJ1-4	TGTGCCAGCAGCTTGCAAACAGGAGTAGGAAGTGAAAAACTGTTTTTT	CASSLQTGVGSEKLFF
NA	TRBV6-1	NA	TRBJ2-1	TGTGCCAACCACCCCAGCTCCTACAATGAGCAGTTCTTC	CANHPSSYNEQFF
NA	TRBV5-1	TRBD1	TRBJ1-1	TGCGCCAGCAGCCAAAGACAGGGCCTCAGGGTAGCTTTCTTT	CASSQRQGLRVAFF
few	TRBV5-1	TRBD2	TRBJ2-1	TGCGCCAGCAGCTTGTGGGTTAGCGGGGGGTACAATGAGCAGTTCTTC	CASSLWVSGGYNEQFF
NA	TRBV6-5	NA	TRBJ1-6	TGTGCCAGCACATCGGGGTCTAATTCACCCCTCCACTTT	CASTSGSNSPLHF
NA	TRBV9	NA	TRBJ1-1	TGTGCCAGCAGCGTGGGGGGGCGCGGCACTGAAGCTTTCTTT	CASSVGGRGTEAFF
NA	TRBV19	NA	TRBJ2-7	TGTGCCAGTAGTAAACGGACAAGCTACGAGCAGTACTTC	CASSKRTSYEQYF
NA	TRBV6-1	NA	TRBJ2-7	TGTGCCAGCAGTGAACAGGACACCGTCCTTGGCGAGCAGTACTTC	CASSEQDTVLGEQYF
NA	TRBV7-9	TRBD1	TRBJ1-4	TGTGCCAGCAGCCACAACCCGGACAGGGGAAGTGAAAAACTGTTTTTT	CASSHNPDRGSEKLFF
NA	TRBV6-5	NA	TRBJ2-6	TGTGCCAGCAGTTTTCAGGGGACTGGGGCCAACGTCCTGACTTTC	CASSFQGTGANVLTF
few	TRBV18	NA	TRBJ1-2	TGTGCCAGCTCACCGGACAGCCTCTATGGCTACACCTTC	CASSPDSLYGYTF
NA	TRBV6-6	NA	TRBJ1-1	TGTGCCAGCAGTTACAGCCTGAACACTGAAGCTTTCTTT	CASSYSLNTEAFF
NA	TRBV12-5	NA	TRBJ1-5	TGTGCTAGTGGTTTGGGCAGATCTCGAGGCCAGCCCCAGCATTTT	CASGLGRSRGQPQHF
few	TRBV5-1	NA	TRBJ1-1	TGCGCCAGCAGCTTGGATGCGTTGAACACTGAAGCTTTCTTT	CASSLDALNTEAFF
once	TRBV2	NA	TRBJ1-2	TGTGCCAGCAGTCCTACTGTACCCTATGGCTACACCTTC	CASSPTVPYGYTF
NA	TRBV2	TRBD2	TRBJ2-3	TGTGCCAGCAGTGAAGCCTCTAGCGGGGGGGCAACAGATACGCAGTATTTT	CASSEASSGGATDTQYF
NA	TRBV7-6	NA	TRBJ2-1	TGTGCCAGCAGAGCCACAGGGCTAAGTTACAATGAGCAGTTCTTC	CASRATGLSYNEQFF
few	TRBV5-4	TRBD1	TRBJ1-4	TGTGCCAGCAGCCTGGTGGGACAGGAAGAAAAACTGTTTTTT	CASSLVGQEEKLFF
NA	TRBV30	NA	TRBJ1-4	TGTGCCTGGAGTGTACGGGGGGAGTTCGTGAAACTGTTTTTT	CAWSVRGEFVKLFF
NA	TRBV11-3	NA	TRBJ1-2	TGTGCCAGCACGCAAGCGGACGGAGCGAAGGGCAATAACTATGGCTACACCTTC	CASTQADGAKGNNYGYTF
NA	TRBV4-2	TRBD1	TRBJ1-5	TGTGCCAGCAGCCAGGGACGGGACAGGAGCAATCAGCCCCAGCATTTT	CASSQGRDRSNQPQHF
NA	TRBV5-1	NA	TRBJ1-6	TGCGCCAGCAGCCCCGGGACACTCAATTCACCCCTCCACTTT	CASSPGTLNSPLHF
NA	TRBV2	TRBD2	TRBJ2-2	TGTGCCAGCAGCGGGCTAGCGGATATGCTAAGCACCGGGGAGCTGTTTTTT	CASSGLADMLSTGELFF
few	TRBV27	NA	TRBJ2-2	TGTGCCAGCAGTTATCCCCCACCCACTAGGACGAACACCGGGGAGCTGTTTTTT	CASSYPPPTRTNTGELFF
once	TRBV25-1	NA	TRBJ2-7	TGTGCCAGCAGTGAACTAAAAACGTACTTC	CASSELKTYF
NA	TRBV20-1	NA	TRBJ2-1	TGCAGTGCTAGAACCCACGGTGAGCAGTTCTTC	CSARTHGEQFF
NA	TRBV4-2	TRBD2	TRBJ2-7	TGTGCCAGCAGCCAAAGCACTAGCGGGGGGATGTCCTACGAGCAGTACTTC	CASSQSTSGGMSYEQYF
NA	TRBV9	NA	TRBJ2-1	TGTGCCAGCAGCGTAGGCGGGACTGAGTACAATGAGCAGTTCTTC	CASSVGGTEYNEQFF
NA	TRBV4-2	NA	TRBJ2-2	TGTGCCAGCAGCCAACCAAACACCGGGGAGCTGTTTTTT	CASSQPNTGELFF
NA	TRBV30	TRBD1	TRBJ1-2	TGTGCCTGGCAGGGGGTACCTAACTATGGCTACACCTTC	CAWQGVPNYGYTF
NA	TRBV6-1	NA	TRBJ1-1	TGTGCCAGCAGGATACAGGGGAACACTGAAGCTTTCTTT	CASRIQGNTEAFF
NA	TRBV15	NA	TRBJ2-1	TGTGCCACCAGCAGAGATTTTCAACTCGTCCCCACCTACAATGAGCAGTTCTTC	CATSRDFQLVPTYNEQFF
NA	TRBV6-5	NA	TRBJ1-2	TGTGCCAGCAGTAGATTGGGGGCGCAGGGTCACACCTTC	CASSRLGAQGHTF
NA	TRBV11-3	TRBD2	TRBJ2-1	TGTGCCAGCAGCTTAGGCGGGGGAGGCAATGAGCAGTTCTTC	CASSLGGGGNEQFF
NA	TRBV6-1	NA	TRBJ1-5	TGTGCCAGCAGAGGGGCGCCGGTCAATCAGCCCCAGCATTTT	CASRGAPVNQPQHF
once	TRBV15	NA	TRBJ2-5	TGTGCCACCGAACAGGGATTTAGGGAGACCCAGTACTTC	CATEQGFRETQYF
NA	TRBV25-1	TRBD1	TRBJ1-2	TGTGCCAGCAGTGAGCCCGGACAGGGAGGATATGGCTACACCTTC	CASSEPGQGGYGYTF
NA	TRBV2	NA	TRBJ1-5	TGTGCCAGCAGTGGACAGGCGGCCCTAAATCAGCCCCAGCATTTT	CASSGQAALNQPQHF
NA	TRBV7-3	NA	TRBJ2-1	TGTGCCAGCAGTCCCCCAGGGCCTCAGTACAATGAGCAGTTCTTC	CASSPPGPQYNEQFF
NA	TRBV6-1	NA	TRBJ2-7	TGTGCCAGCAGTGAAGCGTTTAGTACTACGTCGTCCGGGCAGTACTTC	CASSEAFSTTSSGQYF
few	TRBV5-1	NA	TRBJ1-6	TGCGCCAGCGGGGAGGTTGATTCACCCCTCCACTTT	CASGEVDSPLHF
NA	TRBV16	NA	TRBJ1-2	TGTGCCAGCAGCCAAGGGCAGGGGTATGGCTACACCTTC	CASSQGQGYGYTF
NA	TRBV11-2	TRBD2	TRBJ2-5	TGTGCCAGCAGCTTACTAGCGGGAAGCAAAGAGACCCAGTACTTC	CASSLLAGSKETQYF
NA	TRBV10-2	TRBD2	TRBJ2-3	TGCGCCAGCAGTGGTGAGGGATCCGGGACTAGCACAAATACGCAGTATTTT	CASSGEGSGTSTNTQYF
NA	TRBV30	TRBD1	TRBJ1-4	TGTGCCTGGAGTGTCAGGGGGGAAAAACTGTTTTTT	CAWSVRGEKLFF
NA	TRBV23-1	NA	TRBJ1-4	TGCGCCAGCACGGGCAGGGTGTGCGAAAAACTGTTTTTT	CASTGRVCEKLFF
NA	TRBV13	TRBD1	TRBJ1-3	TGTGCCAGCAGCGCAAAAAGACAGGGGGCGTCTGGAAACACCATATATTTT	CASSAKRQGASGNTIYF
NA	TRBV6-6	TRBD1	TRBJ1-6	TGTGCCAGCAGTCCCCCCCGGACAGGGACACCACCCCTCCACTTT	CASSPPRTGTPPLHF
NA	TRBV2	NA	TRBJ1-5	TGTGCCAGCAACGGGGGAGCCGGCCGCGATCAGCCCCAGCATTTT	CASNGGAGRDQPQHF
NA	TRBV2	NA	TRBJ2-7	TGTGCCAGCTGTAGAGTACCTTACGAGCAGTACTTC	CASCRVPYEQYF
NA	TRBV30	TRBD1	TRBJ1-2	TGTGCCTGGAGTGTAGGGGGCGGCTATGGCTACACCTTC	CAWSVGGGYGYTF
NA	TRBV5-1	NA	TRBJ2-7	TGCGCCAGCAGCTCCGACCGCTTCCGGGACATGTACGAGCAGTACTTC	CASSSDRFRDMYEQYF
NA	TRBV6-4	NA	TRBJ1-6	TGTGCCAGCAGTGTTTCAGGGGATTCACCCCTCCACTTT	CASSVSGDSPLHF
few	TRBV4-1	NA	TRBJ1-4	TGCGCCAGCAGCCAAGTTAAAGGGACACTTGCAACTAATGAAAAACTGTTTTTT	CASSQVKGTLATNEKLFF